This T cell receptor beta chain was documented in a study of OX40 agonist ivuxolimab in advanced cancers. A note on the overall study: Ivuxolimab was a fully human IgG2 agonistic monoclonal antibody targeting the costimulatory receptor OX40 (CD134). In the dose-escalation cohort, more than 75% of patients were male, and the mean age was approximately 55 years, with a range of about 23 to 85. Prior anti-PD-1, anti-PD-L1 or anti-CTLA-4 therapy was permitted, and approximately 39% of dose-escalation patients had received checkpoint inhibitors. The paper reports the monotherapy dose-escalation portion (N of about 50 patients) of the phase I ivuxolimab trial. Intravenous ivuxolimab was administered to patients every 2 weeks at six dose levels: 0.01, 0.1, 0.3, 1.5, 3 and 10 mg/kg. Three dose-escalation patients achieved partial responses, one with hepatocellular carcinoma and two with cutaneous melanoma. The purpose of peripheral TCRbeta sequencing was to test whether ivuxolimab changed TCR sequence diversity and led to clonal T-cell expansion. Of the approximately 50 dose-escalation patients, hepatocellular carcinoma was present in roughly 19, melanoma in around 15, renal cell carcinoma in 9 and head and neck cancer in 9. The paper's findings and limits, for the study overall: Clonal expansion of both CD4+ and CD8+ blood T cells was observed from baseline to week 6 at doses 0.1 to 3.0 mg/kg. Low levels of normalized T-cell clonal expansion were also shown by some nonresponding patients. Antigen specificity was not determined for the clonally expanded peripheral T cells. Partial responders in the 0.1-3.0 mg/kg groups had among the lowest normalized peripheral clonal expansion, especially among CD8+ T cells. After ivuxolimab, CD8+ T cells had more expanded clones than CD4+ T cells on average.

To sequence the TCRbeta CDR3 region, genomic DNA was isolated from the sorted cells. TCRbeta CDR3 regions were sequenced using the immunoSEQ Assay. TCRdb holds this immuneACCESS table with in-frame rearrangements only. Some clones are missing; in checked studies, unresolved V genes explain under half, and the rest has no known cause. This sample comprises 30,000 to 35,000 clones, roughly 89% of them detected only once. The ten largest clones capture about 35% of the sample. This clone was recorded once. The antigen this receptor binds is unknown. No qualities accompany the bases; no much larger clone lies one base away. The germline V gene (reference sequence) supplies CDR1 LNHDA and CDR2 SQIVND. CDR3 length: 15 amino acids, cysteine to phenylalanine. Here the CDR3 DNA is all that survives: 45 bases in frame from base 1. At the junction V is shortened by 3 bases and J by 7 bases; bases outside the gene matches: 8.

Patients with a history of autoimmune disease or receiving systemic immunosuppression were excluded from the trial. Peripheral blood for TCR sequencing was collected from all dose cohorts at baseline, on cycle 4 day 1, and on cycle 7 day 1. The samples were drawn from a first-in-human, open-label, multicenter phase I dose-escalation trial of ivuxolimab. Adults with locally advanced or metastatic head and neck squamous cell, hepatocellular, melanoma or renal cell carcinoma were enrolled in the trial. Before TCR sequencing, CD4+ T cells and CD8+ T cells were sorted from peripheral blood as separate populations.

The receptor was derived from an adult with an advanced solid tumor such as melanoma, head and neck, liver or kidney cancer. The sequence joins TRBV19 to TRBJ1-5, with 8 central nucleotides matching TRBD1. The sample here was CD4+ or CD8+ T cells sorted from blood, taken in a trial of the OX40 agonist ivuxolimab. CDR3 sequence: CASSIPGGAGQPQHF. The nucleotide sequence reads TGTGCCAGTAGTATCCCAGGGGGCGCCGGGCAGCCCCAGCATTTT.